Many counts were recorded for the clone carrying this TCR beta chain. Its antigen is unknown. The sample originates from a study of CD8 T cells in ankylosing spondylitis. Study-wide findings and caveats: Significant enrichment of disease-linked clones was reportedly seen in matched ankylosing spondylitis synovial fluid. Made up of about eight highly homologous variants, a TCR beta motif appeared characteristic of ankylosing spondylitis blood. Researchers report that disease-linked clones proved CD8+ and relatively rare in peripheral blood.

Preparation of TCR beta libraries was done by quantitative 5'-RACE with molecular barcodes. TCRdb called the 5' RACE reads again in MiXCR, with one record for every CDR3 protein. The sample records some 180,000 distinct CDR3 sequences, 15% to 20% being singletons. The source material was blood, either unsorted or a sorted T cell fraction (not recorded which). This TCR was sampled from a male donor under 30 with ankylosing spondylitis or in good health (not recorded which).

In DNA, the CDR3 is TGTGCCAGCAGGGACAGCGGAGCTGACTACGAGCAGTACTTC. It translates to CASRDSGADYEQYF. The V and J genes are TRBV25-1 and TRBJ2-7; possibly TRBD1 for D (6 bases). V gave up 6 bases and J gave up 3 bases, with 15 bases separating them. The length of the CDR3 is 14 residues. Looked up from germline, CDR1 is MGHDK and CDR2 is SYGVNS.